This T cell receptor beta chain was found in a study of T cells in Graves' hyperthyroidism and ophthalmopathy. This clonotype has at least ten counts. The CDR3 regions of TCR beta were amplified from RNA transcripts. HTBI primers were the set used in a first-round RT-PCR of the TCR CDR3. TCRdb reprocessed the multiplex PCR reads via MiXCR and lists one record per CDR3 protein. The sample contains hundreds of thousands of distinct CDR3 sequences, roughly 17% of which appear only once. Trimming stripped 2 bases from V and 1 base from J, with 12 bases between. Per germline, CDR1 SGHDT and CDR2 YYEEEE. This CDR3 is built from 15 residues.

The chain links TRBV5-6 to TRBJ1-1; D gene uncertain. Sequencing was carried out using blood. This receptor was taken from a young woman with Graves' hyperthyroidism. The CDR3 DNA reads TGTGCCAGCAGCTTAGGCCCTTCGGGGAACACTGAAGCTTTCTTT. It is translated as CASSLGPSGNTEAFF.